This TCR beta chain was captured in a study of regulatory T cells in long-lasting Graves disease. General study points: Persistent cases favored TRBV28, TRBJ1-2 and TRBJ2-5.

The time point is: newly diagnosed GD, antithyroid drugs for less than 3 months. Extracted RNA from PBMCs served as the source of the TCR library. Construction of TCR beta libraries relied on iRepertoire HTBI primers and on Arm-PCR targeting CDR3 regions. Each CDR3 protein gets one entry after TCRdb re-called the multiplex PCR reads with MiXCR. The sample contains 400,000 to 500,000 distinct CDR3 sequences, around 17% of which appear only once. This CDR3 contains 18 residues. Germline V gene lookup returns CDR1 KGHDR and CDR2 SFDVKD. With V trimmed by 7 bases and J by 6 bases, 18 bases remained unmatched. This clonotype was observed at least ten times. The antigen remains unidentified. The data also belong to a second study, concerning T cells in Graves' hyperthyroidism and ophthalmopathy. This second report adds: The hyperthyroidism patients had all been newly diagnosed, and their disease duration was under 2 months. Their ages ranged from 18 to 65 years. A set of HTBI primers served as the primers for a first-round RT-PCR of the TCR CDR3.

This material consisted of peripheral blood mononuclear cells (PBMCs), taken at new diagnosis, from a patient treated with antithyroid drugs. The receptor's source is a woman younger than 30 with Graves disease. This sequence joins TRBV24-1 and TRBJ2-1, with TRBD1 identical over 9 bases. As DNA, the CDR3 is TGTGCCACCAGCAGGTCGGGAACAGGGGGCGCATCCGGCAATGAGCAGTTCTTC. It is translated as CATSRSGTGGASGNEQFF.